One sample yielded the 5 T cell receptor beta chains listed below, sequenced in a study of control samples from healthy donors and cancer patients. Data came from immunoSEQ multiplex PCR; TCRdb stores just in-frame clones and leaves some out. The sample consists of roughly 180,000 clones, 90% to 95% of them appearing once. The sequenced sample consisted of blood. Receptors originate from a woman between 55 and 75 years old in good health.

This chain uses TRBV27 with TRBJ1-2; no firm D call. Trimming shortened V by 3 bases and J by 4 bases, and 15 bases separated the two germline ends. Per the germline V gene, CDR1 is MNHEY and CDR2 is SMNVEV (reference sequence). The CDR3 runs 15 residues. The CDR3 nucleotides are TGTGCCAGCAGTTTTAATCCGGGGATTTTCTATGGCTACACCTTC. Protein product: CASSFNPGIFYGYTF.

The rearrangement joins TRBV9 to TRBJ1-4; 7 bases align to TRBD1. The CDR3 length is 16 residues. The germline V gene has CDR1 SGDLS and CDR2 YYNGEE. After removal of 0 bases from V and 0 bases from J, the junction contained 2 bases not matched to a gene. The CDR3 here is CASSVGTGSTNEKLFF. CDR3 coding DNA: TGTGCCAGCAGCGTAGGGACAGGCTCAACTAATGAAAAACTGTTTTTT. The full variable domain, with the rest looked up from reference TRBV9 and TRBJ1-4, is DSGVTQTPKHLITATGQRVTLRCSPRSGDLSVYWYQQSLDQGLQFLIQYYNGEERAKGNILERFSAQQFPDLHSELNLSSLELGDSALYFCASSVGTGSTNEKLFFGSGTQLSVL.

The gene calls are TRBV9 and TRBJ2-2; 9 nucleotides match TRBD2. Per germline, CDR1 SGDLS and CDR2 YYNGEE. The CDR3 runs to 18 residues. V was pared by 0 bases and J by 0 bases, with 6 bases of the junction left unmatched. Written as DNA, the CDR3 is TGTGCCAGCAGCGTAGAGATAGCGGGGGACCCGAACACCGGGGAGCTGTTTTTT. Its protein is CASSVEIAGDPNTGELFF. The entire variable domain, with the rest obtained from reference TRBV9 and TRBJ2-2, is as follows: DSGVTQTPKHLITATGQRVTLRCSPRSGDLSVYWYQQSLDQGLQFLIQYYNGEERAKGNILERFSAQQFPDLHSELNLSSLELGDSALYFCASSVEIAGDPNTGELFFGEGSRLTVL.

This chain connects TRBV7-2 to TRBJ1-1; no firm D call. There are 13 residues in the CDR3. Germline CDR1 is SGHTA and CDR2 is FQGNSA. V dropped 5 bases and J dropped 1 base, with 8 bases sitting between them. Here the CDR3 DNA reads TGTGCCAGCAGCACCTGGAGGAACACTGAAGCTTTCTTT. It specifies CASSTWRNTEAFF.

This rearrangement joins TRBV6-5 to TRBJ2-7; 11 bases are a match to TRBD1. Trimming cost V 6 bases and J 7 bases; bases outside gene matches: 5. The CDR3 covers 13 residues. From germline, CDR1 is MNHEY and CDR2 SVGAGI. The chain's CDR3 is CASRRTGGTEQYF. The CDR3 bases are TGTGCCAGCAGAAGGACAGGGGGCACAGAGCAGTACTTC.